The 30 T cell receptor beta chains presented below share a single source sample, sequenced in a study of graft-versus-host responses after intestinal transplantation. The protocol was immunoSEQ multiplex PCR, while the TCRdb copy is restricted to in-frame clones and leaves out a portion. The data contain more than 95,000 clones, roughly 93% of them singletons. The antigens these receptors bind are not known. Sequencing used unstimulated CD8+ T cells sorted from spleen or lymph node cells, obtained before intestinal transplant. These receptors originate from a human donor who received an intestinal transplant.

The CDR3 DNA follows: TGTGCCAGCAGTTATACGGGGACACGCAGCACAGATACGCAGTATTTT. Translating it yields CASSYTGTRSTDTQYF. This chain uses TRBV6-5 with TRBJ2-3; a weak D match, TRBD1 (6 bases). Germline values: CDR1 MNHEY, CDR2 SVGAGI. V gave up 3 bases and J gave up 0 bases, with 13 bases separating them. The CDR3 length is 16 residues.

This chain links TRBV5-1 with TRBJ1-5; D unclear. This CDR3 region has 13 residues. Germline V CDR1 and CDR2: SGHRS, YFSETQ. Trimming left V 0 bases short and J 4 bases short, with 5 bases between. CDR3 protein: CASSLGSNQPQHF. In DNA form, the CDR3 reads TGCGCCAGCAGCTTGGGAAGTAATCAGCCCCAGCATTTT. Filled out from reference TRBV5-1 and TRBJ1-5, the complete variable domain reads KAGVTQTPRYLIKTRGQQVTLSCSPISGHRSVSWYQQTPGQGLQFLFEYFSETQRNKGNFPGRFSGRQFSNSRSEMNVSTLELGDSALYLCASSLGSNQPQHFGDGTRLSIL.

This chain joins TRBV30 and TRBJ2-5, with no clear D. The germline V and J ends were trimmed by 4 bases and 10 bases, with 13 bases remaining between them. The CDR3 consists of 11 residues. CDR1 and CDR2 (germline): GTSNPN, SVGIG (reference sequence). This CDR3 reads CAWNWQDGQYF. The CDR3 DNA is TGTGCCTGGAACTGGCAAGATGGCCAGTACTTC.

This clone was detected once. The CDR3 loop reads CASSEYSSGGGYTF. CDR3 nucleotide sequence: TGTGCCAGCAGTGAATACTCTTCCGGGGGTGGCTACACCTTC. The gene calls are TRBV25-1 and TRBJ1-2, with a tentative D call TRBD1 (5 bases). The CDR3 covers 14 residues. Between the trimmed V and J ends, which lost 0 bases and 7 bases, there was a span of 12 bases. Germline CDR1 and CDR2: MGHDK and SYGVNS.

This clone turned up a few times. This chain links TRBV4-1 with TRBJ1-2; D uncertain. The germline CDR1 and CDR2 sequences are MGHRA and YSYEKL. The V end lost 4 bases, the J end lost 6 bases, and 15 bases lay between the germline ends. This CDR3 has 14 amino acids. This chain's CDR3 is CASSPPQLGDGYTF. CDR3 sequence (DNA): TGCGCCAGCAGCCCACCTCAACTGGGCGATGGCTACACCTTC.

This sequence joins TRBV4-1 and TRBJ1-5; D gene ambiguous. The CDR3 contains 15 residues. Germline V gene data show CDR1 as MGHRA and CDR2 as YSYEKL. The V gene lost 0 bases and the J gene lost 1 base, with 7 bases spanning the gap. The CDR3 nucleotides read TGCGCCAGCAGCCAAGATGCCGAGAGCAATCAGCCCCAGCATTTT. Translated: CASSQDAESNQPQHF.

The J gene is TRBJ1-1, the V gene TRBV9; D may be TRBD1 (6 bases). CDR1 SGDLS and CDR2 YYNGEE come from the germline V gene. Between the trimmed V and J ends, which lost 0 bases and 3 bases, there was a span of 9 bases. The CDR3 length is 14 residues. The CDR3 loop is CASSVGEGDTEAFF. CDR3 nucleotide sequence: TGTGCCAGCAGCGTAGGGGAGGGGGACACTGAAGCTTTCTTT.

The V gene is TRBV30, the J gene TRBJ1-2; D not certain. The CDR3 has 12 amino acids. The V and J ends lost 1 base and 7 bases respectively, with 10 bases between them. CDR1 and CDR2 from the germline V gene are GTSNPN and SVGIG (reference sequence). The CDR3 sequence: CAWSAEGSGYTF. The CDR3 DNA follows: TGTGCCTGGAGTGCTGAGGGCTCTGGCTACACCTTC.

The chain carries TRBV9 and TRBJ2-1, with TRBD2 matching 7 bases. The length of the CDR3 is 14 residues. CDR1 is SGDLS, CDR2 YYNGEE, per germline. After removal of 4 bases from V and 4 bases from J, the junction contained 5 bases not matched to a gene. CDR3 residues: CASSFEAGYNEQFF. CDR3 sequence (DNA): TGTGCCAGCAGCTTCGAAGCGGGGTACAATGAGCAGTTCTTC.

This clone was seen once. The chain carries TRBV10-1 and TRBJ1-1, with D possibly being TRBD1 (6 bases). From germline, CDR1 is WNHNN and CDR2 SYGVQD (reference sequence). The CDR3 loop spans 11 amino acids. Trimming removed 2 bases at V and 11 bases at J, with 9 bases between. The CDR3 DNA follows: TGCGCCAGCAGTGAGGGGGGGCTCGCTTTCTTT. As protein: CASSEGGLAFF.

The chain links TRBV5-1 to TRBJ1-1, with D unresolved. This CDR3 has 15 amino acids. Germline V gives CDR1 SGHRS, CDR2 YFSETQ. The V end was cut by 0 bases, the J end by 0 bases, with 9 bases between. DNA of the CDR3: TGCGCCAGCAGCTTGGTTAGCAGTTTGAACACTGAAGCTTTCTTT. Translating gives CASSLVSSLNTEAFF.

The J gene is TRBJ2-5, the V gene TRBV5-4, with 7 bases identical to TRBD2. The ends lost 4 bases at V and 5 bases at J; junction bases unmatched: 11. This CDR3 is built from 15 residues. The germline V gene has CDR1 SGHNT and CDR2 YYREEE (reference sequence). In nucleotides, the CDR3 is TGTGCCAGCAGCGTCCGGGACTACCCCGGGGAGACCCAGTACTTC. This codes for CASSVRDYPGETQYF.

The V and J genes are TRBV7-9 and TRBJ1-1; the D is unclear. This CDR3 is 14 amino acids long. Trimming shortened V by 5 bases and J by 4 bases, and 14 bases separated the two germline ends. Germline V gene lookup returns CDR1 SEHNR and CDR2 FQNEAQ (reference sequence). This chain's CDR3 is CASSPWADATEAFF. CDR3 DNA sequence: TGTGCCAGCAGCCCTTGGGCTGACGCCACTGAAGCTTTCTTT.

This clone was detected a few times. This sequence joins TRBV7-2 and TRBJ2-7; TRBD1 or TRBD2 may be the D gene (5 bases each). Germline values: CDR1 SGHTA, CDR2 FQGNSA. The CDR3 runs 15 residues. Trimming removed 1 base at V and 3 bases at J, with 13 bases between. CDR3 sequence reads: CASSLGSGADYEQYF. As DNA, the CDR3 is TGTGCCAGCAGCTTAGGATCCGGGGCCGACTACGAGCAGTACTTC.

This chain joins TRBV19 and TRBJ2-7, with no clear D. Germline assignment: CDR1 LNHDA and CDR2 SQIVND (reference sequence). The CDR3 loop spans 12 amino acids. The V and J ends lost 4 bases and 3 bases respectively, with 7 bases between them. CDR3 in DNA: TGTGCCAGTAGTACGTCCGTCTACGAGCAGTACTTC. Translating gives CASSTSVYEQYF.

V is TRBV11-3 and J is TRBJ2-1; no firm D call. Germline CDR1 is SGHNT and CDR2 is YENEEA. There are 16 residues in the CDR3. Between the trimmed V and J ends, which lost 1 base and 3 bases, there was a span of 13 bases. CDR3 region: CASSLASAIYYNEQFF. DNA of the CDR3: TGTGCCAGCAGCTTAGCGTCGGCCATCTACTACAATGAGCAGTTCTTC.

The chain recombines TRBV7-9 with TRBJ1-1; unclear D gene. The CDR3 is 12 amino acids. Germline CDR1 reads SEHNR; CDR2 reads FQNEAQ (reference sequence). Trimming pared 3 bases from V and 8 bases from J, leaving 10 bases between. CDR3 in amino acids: CASSLKRPEAFF. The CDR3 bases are TGTGCCAGCAGCTTGAAACGACCCGAAGCTTTCTTT.

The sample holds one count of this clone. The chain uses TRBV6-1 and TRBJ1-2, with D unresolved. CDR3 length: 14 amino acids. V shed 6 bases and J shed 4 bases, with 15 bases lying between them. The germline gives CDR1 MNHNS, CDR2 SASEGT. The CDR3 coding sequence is TGTGCCAGCAGCCCCCGGGAAGGGAGCTATGGCTACACCTTC. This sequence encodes CASSPREGSYGYTF.

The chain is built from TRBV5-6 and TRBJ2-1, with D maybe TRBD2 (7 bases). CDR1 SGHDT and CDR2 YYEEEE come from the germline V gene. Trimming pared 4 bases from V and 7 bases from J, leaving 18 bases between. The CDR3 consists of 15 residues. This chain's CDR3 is CASSRDGGLGNEQFF. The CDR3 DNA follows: TGTGCCAGCAGCCGGGACGGGGGGCTTGGGAATGAGCAGTTCTTC.

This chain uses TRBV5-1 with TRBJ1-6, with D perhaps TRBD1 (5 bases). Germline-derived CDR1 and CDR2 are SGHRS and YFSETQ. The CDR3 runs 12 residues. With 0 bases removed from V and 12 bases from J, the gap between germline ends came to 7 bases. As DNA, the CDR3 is TGCGCCAGCAGCTTGGGGGGACTACCCCTCCACTTT. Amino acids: CASSLGGLPLHF.

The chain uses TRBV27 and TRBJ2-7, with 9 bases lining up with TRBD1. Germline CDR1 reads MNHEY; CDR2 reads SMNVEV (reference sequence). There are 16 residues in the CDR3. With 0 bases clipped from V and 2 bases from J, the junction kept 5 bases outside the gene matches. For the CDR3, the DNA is TGTGCCAGCAGTTTATCAGGGACAGGGCTACCCTACGAGCAGTACTTC. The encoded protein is CASSLSGTGLPYEQYF.

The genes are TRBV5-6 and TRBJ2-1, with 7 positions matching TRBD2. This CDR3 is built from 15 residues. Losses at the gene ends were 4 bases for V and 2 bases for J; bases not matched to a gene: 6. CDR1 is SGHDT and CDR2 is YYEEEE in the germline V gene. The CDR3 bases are TGTGCCAGCAGCCTCCTAGCGGACCCCTACAATGAGCAGTTCTTC. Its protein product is CASSLLADPYNEQFF.

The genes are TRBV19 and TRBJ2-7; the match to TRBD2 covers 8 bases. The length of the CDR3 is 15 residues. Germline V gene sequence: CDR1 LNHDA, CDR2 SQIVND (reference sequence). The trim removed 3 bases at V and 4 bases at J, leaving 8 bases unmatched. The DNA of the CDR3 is TGTGCCAGTAGTATTTCCAGCGGGGGTGTTTACGAGCAGTACTTC. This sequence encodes CASSISSGGVYEQYF.

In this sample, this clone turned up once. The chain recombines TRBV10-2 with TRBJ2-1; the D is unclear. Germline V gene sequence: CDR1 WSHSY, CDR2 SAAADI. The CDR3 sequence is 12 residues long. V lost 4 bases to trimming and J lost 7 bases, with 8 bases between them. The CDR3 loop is CASSASWNEQFF. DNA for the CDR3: TGCGCCAGCAGTGCTTCTTGGAATGAGCAGTTCTTC.

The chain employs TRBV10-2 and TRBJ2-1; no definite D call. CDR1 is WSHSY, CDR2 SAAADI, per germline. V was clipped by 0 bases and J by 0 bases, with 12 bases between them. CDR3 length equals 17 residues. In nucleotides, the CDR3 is TGCGCCAGCAGTGAGTCGATAGGCATCAGCTCCTACAATGAGCAGTTCTTC. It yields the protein CASSESIGISSYNEQFF.

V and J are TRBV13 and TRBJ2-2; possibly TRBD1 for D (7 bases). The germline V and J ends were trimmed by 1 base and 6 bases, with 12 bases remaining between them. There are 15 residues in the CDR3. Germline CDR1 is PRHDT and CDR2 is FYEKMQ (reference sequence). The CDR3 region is CASSLDRGGPGELFF. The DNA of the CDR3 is TGTGCCAGCAGCTTAGACAGGGGAGGTCCCGGGGAGCTGTTTTTT.

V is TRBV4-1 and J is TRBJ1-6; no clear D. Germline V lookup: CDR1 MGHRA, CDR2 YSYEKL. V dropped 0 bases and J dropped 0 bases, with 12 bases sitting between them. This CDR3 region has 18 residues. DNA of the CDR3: TGCGCCAGCAGCCAAGATGAGAGTCGGGGCTCCTATAATTCACCCCTCCACTTT. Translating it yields CASSQDESRGSYNSPLHF.

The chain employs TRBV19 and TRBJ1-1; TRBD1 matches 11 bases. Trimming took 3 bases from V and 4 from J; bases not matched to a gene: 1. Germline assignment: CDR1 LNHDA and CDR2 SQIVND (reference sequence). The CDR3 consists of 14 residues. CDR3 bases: TGTGCCAGTAGTATCGGGACAGGGGGCACTGAAGCTTTCTTT. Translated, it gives CASSIGTGGTEAFF.

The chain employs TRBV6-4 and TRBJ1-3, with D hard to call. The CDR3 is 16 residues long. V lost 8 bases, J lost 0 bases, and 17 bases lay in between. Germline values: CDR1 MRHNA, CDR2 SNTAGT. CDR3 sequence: CASGRSLRASGNTIYF. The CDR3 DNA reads TGTGCCAGCGGCCGATCGTTGCGTGCCTCTGGAAACACCATATATTTT.

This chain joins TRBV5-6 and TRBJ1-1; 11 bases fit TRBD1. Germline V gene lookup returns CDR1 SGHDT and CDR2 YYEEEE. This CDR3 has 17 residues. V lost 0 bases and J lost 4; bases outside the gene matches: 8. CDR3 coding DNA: TGTGCCAGCAGCTTGGCCCGGACAGGGGGCTTCGGCACTGAAGCTTTCTTT. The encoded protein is CASSLARTGGFGTEAFF.